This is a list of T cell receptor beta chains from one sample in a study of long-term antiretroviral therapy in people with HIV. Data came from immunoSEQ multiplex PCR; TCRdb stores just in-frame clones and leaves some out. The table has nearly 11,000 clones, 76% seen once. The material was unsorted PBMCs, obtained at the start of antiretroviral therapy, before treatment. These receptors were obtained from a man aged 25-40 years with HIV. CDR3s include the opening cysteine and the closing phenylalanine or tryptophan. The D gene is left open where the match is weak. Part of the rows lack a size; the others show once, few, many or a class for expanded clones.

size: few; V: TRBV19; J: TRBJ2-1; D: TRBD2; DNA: TGTGCCAGTAGCGAGGGACTACTGAGCTCCTACAATGAGCAGTTCTTC; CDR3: CASSEGLLSSYNEQFF
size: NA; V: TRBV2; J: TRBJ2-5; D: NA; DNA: TGTGCCAGCAGTGAAGAGCTTGTGGACCAAGAGACCCAGTACTTC; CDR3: CASSEELVDQETQYF
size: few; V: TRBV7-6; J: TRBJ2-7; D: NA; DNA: TGTGCCAGCAGCTTAGCGGTGGGTCTAATGGGACACCGTAACGAGCAGTACTTC; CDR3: CASSLAVGLMGHRNEQYF
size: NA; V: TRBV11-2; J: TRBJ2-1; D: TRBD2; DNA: TGTGCCAGCAGCGTGACTAGCGGGCCATCCTACAATGAGCAGTTCTTC; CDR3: CASSVTSGPSYNEQFF
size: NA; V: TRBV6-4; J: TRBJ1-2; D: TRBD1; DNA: TGTGCCAGCACCGACAGGGGACAATATCCTAACTATGGCTACACCTTC; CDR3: CASTDRGQYPNYGYTF
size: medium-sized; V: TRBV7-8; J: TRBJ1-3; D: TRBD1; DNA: TGTGCCAGCAGCCCCTGGTCCGGGACAGGGCCTGGAAACACCATATATTTT; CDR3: CASSPWSGTGPGNTIYF
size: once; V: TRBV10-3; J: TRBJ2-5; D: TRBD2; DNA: TGTGCCTCCAACCAGGGAGGGGAGACCCAGTACTTC; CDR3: CASNQGGETQYF
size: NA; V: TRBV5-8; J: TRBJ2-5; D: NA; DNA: TGTGCCAGCAGCTTGTGGCAGAAGCAAGAGACCCAGTACTTC; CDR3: CASSLWQKQETQYF
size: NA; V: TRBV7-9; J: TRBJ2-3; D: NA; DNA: TGTGCCAGCAGCTTAGATAGGAGGGGTACGCAGTATTTT; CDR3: CASSLDRRGTQYF
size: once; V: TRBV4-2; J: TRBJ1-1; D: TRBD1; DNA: TGTGCCAGCAGCCATGGGACAGGGGCCGAGGGGGTGAACACTGAAGCTTTCTTT; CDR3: CASSHGTGAEGVNTEAFF
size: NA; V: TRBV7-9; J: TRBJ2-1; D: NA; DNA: TGTGCCAGCAGCTTAGGGGATGAGCAGTTCTTC; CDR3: CASSLGDEQFF
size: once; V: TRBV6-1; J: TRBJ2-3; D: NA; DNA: TGTGCCAGCAGTGAAGCGACCGAAACCATGCCTGTCTGGACCACAGATACGCAGTATTTT; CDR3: CASSEATETMPVWTTDTQYF
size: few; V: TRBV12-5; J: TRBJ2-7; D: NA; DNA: TGTGCTAGTGCACAAGATAGGGGCGAGCAGTACTTC; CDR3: CASAQDRGEQYF
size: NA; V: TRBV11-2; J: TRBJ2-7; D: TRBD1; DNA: TGTGCCAGCAGCTCGGACAGGGGTCCCTCCTACGAGCAGTACTTC; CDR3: CASSSDRGPSYEQYF
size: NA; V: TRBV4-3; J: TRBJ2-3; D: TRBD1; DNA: TGCGCCAGCAGCCCAGGGGGCTCTGGCACAGATACGCAGTATTTT; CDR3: CASSPGGSGTDTQYF
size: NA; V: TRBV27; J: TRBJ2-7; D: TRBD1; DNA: TGTGCCAGCAGTTCCCCACGAGGGGGCGTAACCTACGAGCAGTACTTC; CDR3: CASSSPRGGVTYEQYF
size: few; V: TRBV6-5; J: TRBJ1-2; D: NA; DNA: TGTGCCAGCAGTTACGCAGGGGCAGGCTTTAACTATGGCTACACCTTC; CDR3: CASSYAGAGFNYGYTF
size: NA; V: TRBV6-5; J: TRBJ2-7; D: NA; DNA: TGTGCCAGCAGTTACGGGCGAATAGGGTCCTACGAGCAGTACTTC; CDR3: CASSYGRIGSYEQYF
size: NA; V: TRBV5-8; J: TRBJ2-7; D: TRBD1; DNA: TGTGCCAGCAGCGATATTGGGACAGGGATCTACGAGCAGTACTTC; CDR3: CASSDIGTGIYEQYF
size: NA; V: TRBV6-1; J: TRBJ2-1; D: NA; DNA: TGTGCCAGCAGTGAGGCCGACAGGGGCCTAGCGGTTTCCTACAATGAGCAGTTCTTC; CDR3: CASSEADRGLAVSYNEQFF
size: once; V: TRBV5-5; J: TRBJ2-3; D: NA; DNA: TGTGCCAGCAACCTTCAGGGTGCGGGAGATACGCAGTATTTT; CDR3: CASNLQGAGDTQYF
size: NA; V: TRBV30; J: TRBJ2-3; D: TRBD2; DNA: TGTGCCTGGAGTGGGGGGAGGGCCACAGATACGCAGTATTTT; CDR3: CAWSGGRATDTQYF
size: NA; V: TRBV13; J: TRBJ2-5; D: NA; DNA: TGTGCCAGCAGCTCCCGGCTCGAAGAGACCCAGTACTTC; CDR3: CASSSRLEETQYF
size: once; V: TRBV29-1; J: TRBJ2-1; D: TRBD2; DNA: TGCAGCGTTGAGAGTGGACGGGAGGGATACAATGAGCAGTTCTTC; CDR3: CSVESGREGYNEQFF
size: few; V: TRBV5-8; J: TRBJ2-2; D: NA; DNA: TGTGCCAGCAGCTTGGTTAGGGGGGAGCTGTTTTTT; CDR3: CASSLVRGELFF
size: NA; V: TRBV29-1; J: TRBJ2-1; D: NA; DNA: TGCAGCGTTGAGGCGGGGAGCTCCTACAATGAGCAGTTCTTC; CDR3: CSVEAGSSYNEQFF
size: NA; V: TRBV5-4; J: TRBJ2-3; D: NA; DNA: TGTGCCAGCAGCGCTGCGAGTGTTACGCAGTATTTT; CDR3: CASSAASVTQYF
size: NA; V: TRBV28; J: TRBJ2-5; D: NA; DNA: TGTGCCAGCAGTCGAAGACAGGCTACCGGCCTCCGGGAGACCCAGTACTTC; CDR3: CASSRRQATGLRETQYF
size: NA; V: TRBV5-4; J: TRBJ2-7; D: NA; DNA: TGTGCCAGCAGCTTCGCCAGGGGCTACGAGCAGTACTTC; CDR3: CASSFARGYEQYF
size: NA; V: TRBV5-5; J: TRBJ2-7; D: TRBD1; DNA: TGTGCCAGCAGCTTGGCCGGGACAGGGGACCGCGAGCAGTACTTC; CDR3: CASSLAGTGDREQYF
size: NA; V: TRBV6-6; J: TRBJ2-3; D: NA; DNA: TGTGCCAGCAGTTACTCAGTGACAGGTGGCACAGATACGCAGTATTTT; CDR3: CASSYSVTGGTDTQYF
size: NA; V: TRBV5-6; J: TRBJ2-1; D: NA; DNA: TGTGCCAGCAGCCCAACTTACAATGAGCAGTTCTTC; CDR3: CASSPTYNEQFF
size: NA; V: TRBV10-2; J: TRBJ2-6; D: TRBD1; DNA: TGCGCCAGCAGCCCTAGGACAGGGGGCAAGGCCAACGTCCTGACTTTC; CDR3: CASSPRTGGKANVLTF
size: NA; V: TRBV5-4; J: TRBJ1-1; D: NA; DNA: TGTGCCAGCAGCTTGGACAGTTACACTGAAGCTTTCTTT; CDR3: CASSLDSYTEAFF
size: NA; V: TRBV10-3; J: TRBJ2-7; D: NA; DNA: TGTGCCATCAGTGAGTCCGAGGAGGGTTACTACGAGCAGTACTTC; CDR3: CAISESEEGYYEQYF
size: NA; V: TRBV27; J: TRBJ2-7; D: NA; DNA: TGTGCCAGCAGTTCCTCGACAGGTCTCTCCTACGAGCAGTACTTC; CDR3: CASSSSTGLSYEQYF
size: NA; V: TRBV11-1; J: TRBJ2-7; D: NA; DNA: TGTGCCAGCAGCCCCCGGCAGGGGAGCTCCTACGAGCAGTACTTC; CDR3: CASSPRQGSSYEQYF
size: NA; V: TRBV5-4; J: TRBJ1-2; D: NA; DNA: TGTGCCAGCAGCTCCGACAGCTCCCTGGGTGGCTACACCTTC; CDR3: CASSSDSSLGGYTF
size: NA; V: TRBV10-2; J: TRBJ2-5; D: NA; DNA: TGCGCCAGCATAGCCACAGGCCAAGAGACCCAGTACTTC; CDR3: CASIATGQETQYF
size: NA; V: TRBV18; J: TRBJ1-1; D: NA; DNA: TGTGCCAGCTCACCGAGACAAACGAACGCTGAAGCTTTCTTT; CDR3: CASSPRQTNAEAFF
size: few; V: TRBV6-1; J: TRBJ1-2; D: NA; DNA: TGTGCCAGCAGTCCCTCTTGGCAGGCGCTAGGCTACACCTTC; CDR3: CASSPSWQALGYTF
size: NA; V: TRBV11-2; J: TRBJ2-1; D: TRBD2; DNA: TGTGCCAGCAGCTTAGTTATAGCGGGGGGGCCAAAACTCAATGAGCAGTTCTTC; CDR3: CASSLVIAGGPKLNEQFF
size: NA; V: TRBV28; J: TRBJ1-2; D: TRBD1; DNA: TGTGCCAGCAGTTCACACCGGGACAGGGGCTTTTCTAGCTATGGCTACACCTTC; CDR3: CASSSHRDRGFSSYGYTF
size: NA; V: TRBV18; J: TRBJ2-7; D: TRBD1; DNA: TGTGCCAGCTCAAGGACAGGGTTAAGGCACGAGCAGTACTTC; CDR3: CASSRTGLRHEQYF
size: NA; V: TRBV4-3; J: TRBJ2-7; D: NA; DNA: TGCGCCAGCAGCCAAGGACAGATAGCCTACGAGCAGTACTTC; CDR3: CASSQGQIAYEQYF
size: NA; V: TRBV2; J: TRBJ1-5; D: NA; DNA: TGTGCCAGCAGCCCTCTCGGGCCTCTTCAGCCCCAGCATTTT; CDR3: CASSPLGPLQPQHF
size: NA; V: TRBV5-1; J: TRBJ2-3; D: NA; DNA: TGCGCCAGCAGCTTGGTCCCGTCCCTCACAGATACGCAGTATTTT; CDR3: CASSLVPSLTDTQYF
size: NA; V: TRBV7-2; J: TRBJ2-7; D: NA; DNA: TGTGCCAGCAGCTTCCAGGGCTCCTACGAGCAGTACTTC; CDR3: CASSFQGSYEQYF
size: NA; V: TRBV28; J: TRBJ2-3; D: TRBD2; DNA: TGTGCCAGCACCTCACTAGCGGGAGCCCCCTTAAGCACAGATACGCAGTATTTT; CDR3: CASTSLAGAPLSTDTQYF
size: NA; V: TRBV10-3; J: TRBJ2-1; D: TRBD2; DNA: TGTGCCAGCAGGCGACTAGCGGGAGGAGGGGTGAATGGTGAGCAGTTCTTC; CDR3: CASRRLAGGGVNGEQFF
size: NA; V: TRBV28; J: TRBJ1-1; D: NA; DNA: TGTGCCAGCAGTTCCGCTGCCAGGGTAGGGCGCACTGAAGCTTTCTTT; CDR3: CASSSAARVGRTEAFF